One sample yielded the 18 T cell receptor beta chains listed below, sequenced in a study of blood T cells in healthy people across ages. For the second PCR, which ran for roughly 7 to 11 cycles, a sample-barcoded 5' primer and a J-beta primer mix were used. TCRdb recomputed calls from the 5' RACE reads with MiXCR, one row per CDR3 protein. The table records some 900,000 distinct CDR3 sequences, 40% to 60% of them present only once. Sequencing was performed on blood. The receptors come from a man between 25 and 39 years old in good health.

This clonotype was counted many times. CDR3 nucleotides: TGTGCCAGCAGTCAACAGGGAGGATCACCCCTCCACTTT. Protein sequence: CASSQQGGSPLHF. The J gene is TRBJ1-6, the V gene TRBV6-4, with D maybe TRBD1 (6 bases). CDR3 length: 13 residues. V lost 5 bases and J lost 10, with 12 bases in between. Germline CDR1 reads MRHNA; CDR2 reads SNTAGT.

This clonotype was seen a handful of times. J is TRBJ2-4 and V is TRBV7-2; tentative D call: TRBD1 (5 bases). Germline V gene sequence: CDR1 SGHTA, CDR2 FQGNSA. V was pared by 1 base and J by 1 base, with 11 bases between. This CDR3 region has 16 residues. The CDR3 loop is CASSLGGLRAKNIQYF. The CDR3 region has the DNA TGTGCCAGCAGCTTAGGGGGCCTTCGGGCCAAAAACATTCAGTACTTC.

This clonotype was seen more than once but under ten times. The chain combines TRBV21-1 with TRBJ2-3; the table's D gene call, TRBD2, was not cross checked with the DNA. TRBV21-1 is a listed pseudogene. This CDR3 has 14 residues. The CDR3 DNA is TGTGCCAGCCACCACGGGACTAGCGGGGCAACGCAGTATTTT. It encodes CASHHGTSGATQYF.

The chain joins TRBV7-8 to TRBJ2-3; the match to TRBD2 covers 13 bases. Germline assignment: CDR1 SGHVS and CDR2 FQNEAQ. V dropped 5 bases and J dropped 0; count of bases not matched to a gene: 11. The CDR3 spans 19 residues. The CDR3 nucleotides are TGTGCCAGCAGCCCAAGTGGACTAGCGGGGGCCTCTAGCACAGATACGCAGTATTTT. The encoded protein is CASSPSGLAGASSTDTQYF.

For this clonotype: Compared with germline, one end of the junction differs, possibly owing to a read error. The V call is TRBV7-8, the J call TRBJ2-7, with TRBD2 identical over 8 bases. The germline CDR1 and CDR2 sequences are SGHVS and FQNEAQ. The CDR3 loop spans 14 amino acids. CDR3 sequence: CTSSGGGSAYEQYF. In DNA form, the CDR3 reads TGTACCAGCAGCGGGGGAGGGAGCGCCTACGAGCAGTACTTC.

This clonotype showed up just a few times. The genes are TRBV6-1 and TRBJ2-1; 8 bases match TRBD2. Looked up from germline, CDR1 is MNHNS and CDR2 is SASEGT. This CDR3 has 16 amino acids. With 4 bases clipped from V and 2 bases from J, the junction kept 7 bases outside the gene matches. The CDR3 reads CASSVESGGPYNEQFF. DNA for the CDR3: TGTGCCAGCAGTGTAGAAAGCGGGGGCCCCTACAATGAGCAGTTCTTC.

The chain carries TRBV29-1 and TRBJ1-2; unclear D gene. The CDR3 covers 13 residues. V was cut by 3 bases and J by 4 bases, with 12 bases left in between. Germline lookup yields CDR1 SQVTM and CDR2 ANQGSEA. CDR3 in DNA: TGCAGCGTTGATAAAGCAGGAGTCTATGGCTACACCTTC. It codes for CSVDKAGVYGYTF. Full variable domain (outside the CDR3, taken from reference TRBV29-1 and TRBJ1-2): SAVISQKPSRDICQRGTSLTIQCQVDSQVTMMFWYRQQPGQSLTLIATANQGSEATYESGFVIDKFPISRPNLTFSTLTVSNMSPEDSSIYLCSVDKAGVYGYTFGSGTRLTVV.

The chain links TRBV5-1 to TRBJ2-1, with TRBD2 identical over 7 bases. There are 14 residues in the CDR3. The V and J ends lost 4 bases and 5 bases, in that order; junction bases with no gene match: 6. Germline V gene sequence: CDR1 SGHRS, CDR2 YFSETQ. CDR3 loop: CASSAGGGNNEQFF. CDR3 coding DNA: TGCGCCAGCAGCGCTGGGGGGGGTAACAATGAGCAGTTCTTC.

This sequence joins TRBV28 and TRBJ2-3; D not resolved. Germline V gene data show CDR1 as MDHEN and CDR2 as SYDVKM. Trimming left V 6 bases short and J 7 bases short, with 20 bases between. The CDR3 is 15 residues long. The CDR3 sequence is CASSSLPAASNTQYF. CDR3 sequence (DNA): TGTGCCAGCAGCTCCCTCCCCGCAGCTTCAAATACGCAGTATTTT.

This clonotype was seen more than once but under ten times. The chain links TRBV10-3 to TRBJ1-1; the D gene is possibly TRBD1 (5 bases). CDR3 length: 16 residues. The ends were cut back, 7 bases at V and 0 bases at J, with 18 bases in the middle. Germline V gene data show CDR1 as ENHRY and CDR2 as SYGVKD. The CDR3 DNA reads TGTGCCATCACGGGGGGAGGTGCAGGCATGAACACTGAAGCTTTCTTT. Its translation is CAITGGGAGMNTEAFF.

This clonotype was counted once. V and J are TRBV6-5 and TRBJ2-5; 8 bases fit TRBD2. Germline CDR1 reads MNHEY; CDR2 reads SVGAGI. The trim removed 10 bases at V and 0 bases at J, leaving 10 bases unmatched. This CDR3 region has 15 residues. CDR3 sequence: CATKAAGGNQETQYF. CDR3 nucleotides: TGTGCCACAAAAGCGGCGGGGGGAAACCAAGAGACCCAGTACTTC.

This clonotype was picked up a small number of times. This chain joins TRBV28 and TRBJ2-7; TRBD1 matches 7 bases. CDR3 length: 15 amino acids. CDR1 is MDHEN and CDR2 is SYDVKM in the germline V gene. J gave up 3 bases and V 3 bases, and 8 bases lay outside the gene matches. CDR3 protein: CASSFGDRVYYEQYF. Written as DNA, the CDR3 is TGTGCCAGCAGTTTTGGTGACAGGGTCTACTACGAGCAGTACTTC.

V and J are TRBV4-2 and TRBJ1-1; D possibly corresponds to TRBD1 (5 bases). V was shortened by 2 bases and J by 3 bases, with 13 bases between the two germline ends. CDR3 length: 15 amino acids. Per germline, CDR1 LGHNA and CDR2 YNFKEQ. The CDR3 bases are TGTGCCAGCAGCCAATCTGACAGACCGGACACTGAAGCTTTCTTT. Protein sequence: CASSQSDRPDTEAFF.

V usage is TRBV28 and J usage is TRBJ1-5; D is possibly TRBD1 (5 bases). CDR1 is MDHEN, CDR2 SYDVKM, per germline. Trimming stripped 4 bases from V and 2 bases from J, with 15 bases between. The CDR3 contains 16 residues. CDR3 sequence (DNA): TGTGCCAGCAGTTCGATATCCAGGGTTGGCAATCAGCCCCAGCATTTT. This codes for CASSSISRVGNQPQHF.

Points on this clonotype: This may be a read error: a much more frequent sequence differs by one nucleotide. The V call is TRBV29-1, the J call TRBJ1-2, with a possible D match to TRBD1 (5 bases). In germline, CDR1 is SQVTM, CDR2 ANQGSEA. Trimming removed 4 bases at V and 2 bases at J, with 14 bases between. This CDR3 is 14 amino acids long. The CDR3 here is CSVVVGAGNYGYTF. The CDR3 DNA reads TGCAGCGTTGTAGTTGGGGCAGGGAACTATGGCTACACCTTC.

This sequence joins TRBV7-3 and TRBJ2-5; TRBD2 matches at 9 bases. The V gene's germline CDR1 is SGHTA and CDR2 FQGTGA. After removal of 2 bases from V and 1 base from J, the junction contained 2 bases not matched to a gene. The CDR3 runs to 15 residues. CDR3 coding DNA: TGTGCCAGCAGCTTAGCGGGACTAGCCCAAGAGACCCAGTACTTC. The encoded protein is CASSLAGLAQETQYF.

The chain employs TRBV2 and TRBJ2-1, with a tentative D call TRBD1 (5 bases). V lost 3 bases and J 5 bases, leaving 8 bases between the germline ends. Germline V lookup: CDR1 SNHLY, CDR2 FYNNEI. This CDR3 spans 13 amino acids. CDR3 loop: CASSDRQNNEQFF. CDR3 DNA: TGTGCCAGCAGTGACAGACAGAACAATGAGCAGTTCTTC.

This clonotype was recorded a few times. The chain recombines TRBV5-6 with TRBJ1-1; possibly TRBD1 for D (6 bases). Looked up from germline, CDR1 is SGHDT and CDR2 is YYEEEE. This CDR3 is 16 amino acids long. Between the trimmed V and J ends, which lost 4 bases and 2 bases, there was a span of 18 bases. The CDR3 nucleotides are TGTGCCAGCAGCCTCTTTGGGGAAGGGGGTAACACTGAAGCTTTCTTT. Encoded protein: CASSLFGEGGNTEAFF.